This T cell receptor beta chain derives from a study of cytotoxic CD8 clonotypes in ibrutinib-treated CLL. Overall study findings and caveats: Treatment left the uncommon public clonotypes either contracted or stable in frequency.

In regard to this clone: Its antigen is unknown.

Germline V CDR1 and CDR2: SGHTA, FQGNSA. Losses at the gene ends were 5 bases for V and 4 bases for J; bases not matched to a gene: 5. The CDR3 length is 14 residues. Profiled with immunoSEQ multiplex PCR; TCRdb holds only in-frame clones, not every one. The sample has 150,000 to 200,000 clones; 81% are singletons. The TCR comes from a human donor with chronic lymphocytic leukemia. Here the sequenced sample was PBMCs, taken after 12 months of ibrutinib treatment. The rearrangement joins TRBV7-2 to TRBJ2-3, with 8 bases lining up with TRBD1. CDR3 in amino acids: CASSRDRGADTQYF. As DNA, the CDR3 is TGTGCCAGCAGCCGAGACAGGGGTGCAGATACGCAGTATTTT.